This T cell receptor beta chain was obtained from a study of blood T cell repertoires in COVID-19. Study information: Some COVID-19 samples were acute and others convalescent; all came from the United States, Italy and Spain.

In the authors' methods: Cell counts per sample came from amplifying reference gene primers. Sequencing used immunoSEQ multiplex PCR; TCRdb keeps in-frame clones, though not all of them. V and J calls and clone size are those listed in that table; D and trimming were worked out from the DNA. Of tens of thousands of clones listed, about 82% are singletons. J lost 1 base, V lost 5 bases, and 4 bases had no gene match. The CDR3 totals 15 residues. Germline assignment: CDR1 LNHDA and CDR2 SQIVND (reference sequence). This chain links TRBV19 with TRBJ1-2; 10 nucleotides align to TRBD1. The sequence was obtained from a woman older than 75 in a cohort sampled during active or convalescent COVID-19. The sequencing input was peripheral blood. CDR3 protein: CASSWGTGVNYGYTF. CDR3 in DNA: TGTGCCAGTAGTTGGGGGACAGGGGTTAACTATGGCTACACCTTC.